The present T cell receptor (beta chain) was sequenced within a study of human T cells and chemical hapten exposure. TCRdb called the RACE reads again in MiXCR, with one record for every CDR3 protein. The table includes 70,000 to 80,000 distinct CDR3 sequences, 25% to 40% detected once. This CDR3 is built from 12 residues. V lost 6 bases and J lost 3, with 9 bases in between. CDR1 and CDR2 (germline): DFQATT, SNEGSKA (reference sequence). Documented time point: patch test 1, 2 weeks after DPC sensitization. The treatment: therapeutic diphenylcyclopropenone sensitization with weekly scalp DPC. The clonotype originates from a middle-aged man with alopecia areata. Some clones in this sample may be carry-over from other donors' samples. The rearrangement links TRBV20-1 to TRBJ2-4, with D tentatively TRBD1 (6 bases). The sequenced sample was whole blood, obtained in connection with sensitization to the hapten diphenylcyclopropenone (DPC). The CDR3 spells CSAVDSKNIQYF. The CDR3 DNA sequence: TGCAGTGCCGTGGACAGCAAAAACATTCAGTACTTC.